The sequence of this TCR beta chain was determined in a study of cytomegalovirus exposure and HLA in healthy donors. Overall study findings and caveats: Sequencing depth across donors, presence/absence analyses assumed, was roughly uniform.

With respect to this clone: Its antigen is not known.

The PCR contained 60 Vbeta and 13 Jbeta primers. The authors' processing: The authors later counted 65 million to 80 million unique TCR beta chains, approximately 12 million of them shared. Sequencing was performed with immunoSEQ multiplex PCR; in TCRdb, only in-frame clones are kept and a portion is missing. V and J calls and clone size are given by that table; D and trimming were obtained from the DNA. The sample carries 150,000 to 200,000 clones, 65% to 90% recorded once. Germline CDR1 LNHDA, CDR2 SQIVND (reference sequence). The CDR3 length is 12 residues. V was shortened by 5 bases and J by 5 bases, with 9 bases between the two germline ends.

This clonotype was obtained from a woman under 30 in good health and CMV-seronegative. The chain has TRBV19 and TRBJ1-2; tentative D call: TRBD1 (5 bases). Material for sequencing was PBMCs. CDR3 in amino acids: CASSPTGYGYTF. The CDR3 region has the DNA TGTGCCAGTAGTCCTACAGGATATGGCTACACCTTC.